This TCR beta chain was identified in a study of T-cell reconstitution after alpha-beta-depleted transplantation in children. Unique molecular identifiers were used to barcode this TCRbeta library. From the PCR reads, TCRdb called clonotypes with MiXCR, one entry per CDR3 protein. The sample comprises around 800,000 distinct CDR3 sequences, 15% to 20% of which are singletons, and 5% rests with the top ten. Germline V CDR1 and CDR2: SGHRS, YFSETQ. The CDR3 has 13 residues. Trimming left V 4 bases short and J 4 bases short, with 11 bases between. This clonotype was sampled from a male patient younger than 18 who had a stem cell transplant for acute lymphoblastic leukemia, so the T cells may come from the graft donor. The genes are TRBV5-1 and TRBJ1-2; the D is unclear. Material: PBMCs, mostly from graft donor cells, obtained 360 days after TCRalphabeta/CD19-depleted stem cell transplant. CDR3 sequence: CASSAVDSYGYTF. Written as DNA, the CDR3 is TGCGCCAGCAGCGCGGTCGATTCCTATGGCTACACCTTC. Filled out from reference TRBV5-1 and TRBJ1-2, the complete variable domain reads KAGVTQTPRYLIKTRGQQVTLSCSPISGHRSVSWYQQTPGQGLQFLFEYFSETQRNKGNFPGRFSGRQFSNSRSEMNVSTLELGDSALYLCASSAVDSYGYTFGSGTRLTVV.